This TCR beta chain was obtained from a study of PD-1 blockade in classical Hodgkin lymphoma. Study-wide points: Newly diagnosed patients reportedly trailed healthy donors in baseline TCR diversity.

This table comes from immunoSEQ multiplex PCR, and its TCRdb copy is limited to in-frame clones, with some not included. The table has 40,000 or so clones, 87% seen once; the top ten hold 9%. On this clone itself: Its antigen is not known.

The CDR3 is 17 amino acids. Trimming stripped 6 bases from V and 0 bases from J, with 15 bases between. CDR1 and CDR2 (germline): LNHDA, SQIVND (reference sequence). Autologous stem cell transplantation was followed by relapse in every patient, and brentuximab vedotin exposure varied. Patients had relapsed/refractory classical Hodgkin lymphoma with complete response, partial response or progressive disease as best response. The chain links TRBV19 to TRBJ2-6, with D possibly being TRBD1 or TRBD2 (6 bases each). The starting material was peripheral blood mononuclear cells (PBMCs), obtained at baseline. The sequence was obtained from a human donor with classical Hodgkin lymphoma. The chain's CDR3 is CASRTQGGISGANVLTF. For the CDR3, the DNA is TGTGCCAGTAGAACACAGGGAGGAATCTCTGGGGCCAACGTCCTGACTTTC.